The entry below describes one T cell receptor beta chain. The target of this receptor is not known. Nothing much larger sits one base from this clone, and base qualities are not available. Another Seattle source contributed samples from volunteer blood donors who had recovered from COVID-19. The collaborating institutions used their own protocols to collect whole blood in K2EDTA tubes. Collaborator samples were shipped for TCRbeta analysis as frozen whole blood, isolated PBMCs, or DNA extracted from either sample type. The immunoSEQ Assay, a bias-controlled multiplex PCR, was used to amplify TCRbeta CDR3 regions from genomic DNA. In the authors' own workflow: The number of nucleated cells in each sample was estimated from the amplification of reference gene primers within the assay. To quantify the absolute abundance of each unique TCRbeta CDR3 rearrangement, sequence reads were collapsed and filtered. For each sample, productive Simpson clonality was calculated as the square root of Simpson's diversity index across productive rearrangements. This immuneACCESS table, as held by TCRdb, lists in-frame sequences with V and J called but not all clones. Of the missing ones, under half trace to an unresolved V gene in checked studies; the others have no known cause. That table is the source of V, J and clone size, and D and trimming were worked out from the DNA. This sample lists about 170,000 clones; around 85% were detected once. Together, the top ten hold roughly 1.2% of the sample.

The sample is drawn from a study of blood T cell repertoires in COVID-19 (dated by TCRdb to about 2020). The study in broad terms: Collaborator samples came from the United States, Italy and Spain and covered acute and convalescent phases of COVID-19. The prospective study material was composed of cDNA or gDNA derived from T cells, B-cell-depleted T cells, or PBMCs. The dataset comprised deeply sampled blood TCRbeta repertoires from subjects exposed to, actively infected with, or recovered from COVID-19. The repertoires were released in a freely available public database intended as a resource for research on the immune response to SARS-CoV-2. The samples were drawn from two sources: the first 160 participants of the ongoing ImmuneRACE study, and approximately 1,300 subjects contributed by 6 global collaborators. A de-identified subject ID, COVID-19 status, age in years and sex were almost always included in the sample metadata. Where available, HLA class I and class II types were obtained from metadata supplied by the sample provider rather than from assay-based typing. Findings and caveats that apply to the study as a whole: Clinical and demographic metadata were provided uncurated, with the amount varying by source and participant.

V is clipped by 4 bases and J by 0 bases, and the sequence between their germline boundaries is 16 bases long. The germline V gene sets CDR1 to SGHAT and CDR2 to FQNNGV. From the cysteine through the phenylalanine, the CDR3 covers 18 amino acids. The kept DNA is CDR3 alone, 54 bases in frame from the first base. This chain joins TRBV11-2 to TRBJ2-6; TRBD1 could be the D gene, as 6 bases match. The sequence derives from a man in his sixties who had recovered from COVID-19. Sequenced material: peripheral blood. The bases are TGTGCCAGCAGCTCTATAAGGGGGACCGGCTCTGGGGCCAACGTCCTGACTTTC. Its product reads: CASSSIRGTGSGANVLTF.